The next 16 T cell receptor beta chains were all read from a single sample in a study of cytomegalovirus exposure and HLA in healthy donors. Researchers ran the PCR with 60 Vbeta and 13 Jbeta primers. The assay was immunoSEQ multiplex PCR, and TCRdb's table has in-frame clones only and misses some. Of 110,000 to 150,000 clones listed, more than 7.5% are singletons. Sequencing was carried out using PBMCs. All receptors come from a man aged 50 to 59 in good health and CMV-seronegative.

Of note for this clone: The conserved final phenylalanine or tryptophan is absent from the CDR3, which likely points to a read error. No DNA is shown, since the ends of the CDR3 on it are uncertain; the CDR3 is the one TCRdb lists. The chain carries TRBV6-4 and TRBJ2-2; the D call of TRBD2 is as the table states it, not checked on the DNA. The length of the CDR3 is 13 amino acids, counting both ends. Germline CDR1 reads MRHNA; CDR2 reads SNTAGT. CDR3 residues: CASSDSNTGEMFL.

This clone was seen a few times. The chain links TRBV27 to TRBJ2-2; D unresolved. The CDR3 runs 13 residues. Germline lookup yields CDR1 MNHEY and CDR2 SMNVEV (reference sequence). V lost 6 bases, J lost 4 bases, and 9 bases lay in between. As DNA, the CDR3 is TGTGCCAGCAGCTTACAGTTCACCGGGGAGCTGTTTTTT. The encoded protein is CASSLQFTGELFF.

This clone has a handful of counts. A junction boundary mismatches the germline segment, possibly from a read error. The chain employs TRBV11-3 and TRBJ2-7; 11 nucleotides agree with TRBD1. The CDR3 extends over 15 amino acids. Germline assignment: CDR1 SGHNT and CDR2 YENEEA. The CDR3 bases are TGTGCCAGCAGCTTAGATGGACAGGGGGCCTACGAGCAGCACTTC. Amino acid sequence: CASSLDGQGAYEQHF.

This clone came up a few times. The V gene is TRBV2, the J gene TRBJ1-1, with D unclear. Looked up from germline, CDR1 is SNHLY and CDR2 is FYNNEI. The CDR3 has 13 residues. The germline V and J ends were trimmed by 6 bases and 3 bases, with 11 bases remaining between them. In DNA form, the CDR3 reads TGTGCCAGCAGCGCGGACTGGGACACTGAAGCTTTCTTT. The encoded protein is CASSADWDTEAFF.

This clone was seen more than once but under ten times. Other DNA sequences from this sample encode an identical CDR3 as well. The V call is TRBV27, the J call TRBJ1-3; 7 bases match TRBD1. The CDR3 spans 14 residues. Per germline, CDR1 MNHEY and CDR2 SMNVEV (reference sequence). Germline trimming cut 6 bases from V and 2 bases from J; bases unmatched to any gene: 4. The CDR3 DNA reads TGTGCCAGCAGCCAAGACAGGGCTGGAAACACCATATATTTT. Residues: CASSQDRAGNTIYF.

This clone was detected only a few times. The rearrangement links TRBV6-6 to TRBJ1-4, with D perhaps TRBD1 (6 bases). The CDR3 sequence is 14 residues long. The germline V and J ends were trimmed by 5 bases and 4 bases, with 11 bases remaining between them. The germline gives CDR1 MNHNY, CDR2 SVGAGI (reference sequence). The CDR3 DNA follows: TGTGCCAGCAGTCGAGGGGGAGATAATGAAAAACTGTTTTTT. Translation gives CASSRGGDNEKLFF.

This clone occurred a few times. A read error may account for a junction end that differs from germline. This CDR3 reads CASSLWANTEAFF. For the CDR3, the DNA is TGCGCCAGCAGCTTATGGGCGAACACTGAAGCTTTCTTT. V is TRBV7-9 and J is TRBJ1-1, with D hard to call. Germline lookup yields CDR1 SEHNR and CDR2 FQNEAQ (reference sequence). This CDR3 comprises 13 residues.

The table lists this clone with a few counts. The chain employs TRBV6-1 and TRBJ2-5, with 7 bases lining up with TRBD2. The CDR3 loop spans 14 amino acids. With 7 bases clipped from V and 4 bases from J, the junction kept 9 bases outside the gene matches. Germline CDR1 and CDR2: MNHNS and SASEGT. CDR3 protein: CASIQRTGGETQYF. The CDR3 nucleotides read TGTGCCAGCATCCAAAGGACGGGGGGAGAGACCCAGTACTTC.

This clone was counted a few times. V is TRBV9 and J is TRBJ1-4; a weak D match, TRBD1 (5 bases). V lost 1 base, J lost 4 bases, and 11 bases lay in between. CDR1 and CDR2 (germline): SGDLS, YYNGEE. The CDR3 extends over 15 amino acids. The CDR3: CASSVNPGRNEKLFF. In DNA, the CDR3 is TGTGCCAGCAGCGTAAACCCAGGGCGTAATGAAAAACTGTTTTTT.

This clone was observed a handful of times. The chain carries TRBV25-1 and TRBJ2-3; 9 bases line up with TRBD1. CDR1 MGHDK and CDR2 SYGVNS come from the germline V gene. This CDR3 is 17 amino acids long. V shed 5 bases and J 6 bases; nucleotides not matched to a gene: 15. The CDR3 here is CASSSTGTGYPRDTQYF. The CDR3, as DNA: TGTGCCAGCAGTTCAACGGGGACAGGGTATCCTAGGGATACGCAGTATTTT.

This clone was counted a few times. This chain connects TRBV28 to TRBJ1-1; D is possibly TRBD1 (6 bases). The germline V gene encodes CDR1 MDHEN and CDR2 SYDVKM. The CDR3 covers 15 residues. The germline V and J ends were trimmed by 2 bases and 4 bases, with 14 bases remaining between them. The CDR3 sequence: CASSLRGSGGTEAFF. For the CDR3, the DNA is TGTGCCAGCAGTTTAAGGGGGAGCGGCGGCACTGAAGCTTTCTTT. Full variable domain (outside the CDR3, taken from reference TRBV28 and TRBJ1-1): DVKVTQSSRYLVKRTGEKVFLECVQDMDHENMFWYRQDPGLGLRLIYFSYDVKMKEKGDIPEGYSVSREKKERFSLILESASTNQTSMYLCASSLRGSGGTEAFFGQGTRLTVV.

This clone was seen only a few times. The J gene is TRBJ2-7, the V gene TRBV30, with 7 bases aligning to TRBD1. CDR1 is GTSNPN, CDR2 SVGIG, per germline (reference sequence). V lost 3 bases, J lost 2 bases, and 10 bases stayed unmatched. The CDR3 sequence is 15 residues long. The CDR3 sequence is CAWSLGVQGTYEQYF. In DNA, the CDR3 is TGTGCCTGGAGCCTCGGAGTACAGGGGACCTACGAGCAGTACTTC.

V is TRBV29-1 and J is TRBJ2-3, with 13 bases fitting TRBD2. The CDR3 sequence is 18 residues long. Germline loops: CDR1 SQVTM, CDR2 ANQGSEA. The V segment lost 7 bases and the J segment 1 base; nucleotides outside the gene matches: 14. For the CDR3, the DNA is TGCAGCGGGGCTCGGACTAGCGGGAGAGGGACGGGCACAGATACGCAGTATTTT. It specifies CSGARTSGRGTGTDTQYF.

The chain couples TRBV18 to TRBJ1-1; D call uncertain. The CDR3 has 14 amino acids. V lost 6 bases and J 5 bases, leaving 16 bases between the germline ends. CDR1 and CDR2 (germline): KGHSH, LQKENI. The CDR3 sequence: CASSLAAGKTEAFF. The CDR3 region has the DNA TGTGCCAGCTCCCTCGCCGCGGGGAAAACTGAAGCTTTCTTT.

This clone was observed a handful of times. J is TRBJ2-2 and V is TRBV5-6; 9 bases fit TRBD2. Germline CDR1 SGHDT, CDR2 YYEEEE. The length of the CDR3 is 18 residues. J gave up 0 bases and V 4 bases, and 10 bases lay outside the gene matches. CDR3 sequence: CASSPGRGLASNTGELFF. Written as DNA, the CDR3 is TGTGCCAGCAGCCCAGGAAGGGGACTAGCCTCGAACACCGGGGAGCTGTTTTTT.

The V call is TRBV2, the J call TRBJ1-5; a possible D gene is TRBD1 (5 bases). V dropped 3 bases and J dropped 5 bases, with 11 bases sitting between them. The germline V gene has CDR1 SNHLY and CDR2 FYNNEI. The CDR3 totals 14 residues. The DNA for the CDR3 is TGTGCCAGCAGTGACCAGGGATCGGATCAGCCCCAGCATTTT. Translation gives CASSDQGSDQPQHF.